The following is a T cell receptor (beta chain) sequence with its context. No antigen is known for it. Antigen-specific CD4+ T cell clonotypes were called by their expansion after viral peptide-pool culture in ViraFEST. Having been cultured for 10 days, the cells underwent CD4+ T cell isolation. Two doses of either BNT162b2 or mRNA-1273 were given to each participant. The data belong to a study of vaccination effects on CD4 cells after COVID-19. Germline V lookup: CDR1 KGHSH, CDR2 LQKENI. V lost 3 bases, J lost 7 bases, and 16 bases lay in between. The CDR3 runs 15 residues. Only in-frame clones appear in the TCRdb table, and some are missing; sequencing was by immunoSEQ multiplex PCR. The data show roughly 70,000 clones, roughly 74% seen once.

The source of this sequence is a human donor who received a COVID-19 vaccine. The sample consisted of CD4+ T cells from PBMCs cultured with HCoV-229E spike peptides, taken after COVID-19 vaccination. V is TRBV18 and J is TRBJ2-1; possible D gene TRBD1, 5 bases. CDR3 DNA: TGTGCCAGCTCACCGAGCAGGGAAAGGTTAAATGAGCAGTTCTTC. This encodes CASSPSRERLNEQFF.